One and the same sample provided the 2 T cell receptor beta chains below, sequenced in a study of metastatic and nonmetastatic thyroid tumors. No patient had received any treatment before thyroid surgery. TCRdb reprocessed the PCR reads using MiXCR. The sample includes 40,000 to 55,000 clones, approximately 19% seen only once; the top ten take 2.5% to 3.5%. Sequencing input: blood. The receptors come from a female donor with papillary thyroid cancer or a benign thyroid nodule (not recorded which). Some clones in this sample may be carry-over from other donors' samples.

This clone was recorded many times. The chain couples TRBV28 to TRBJ1-1; D unclear. The V end was cut by 5 bases, the J end by 2 bases, with 15 bases between. The CDR3 is made up of 15 amino acids. Germline values: CDR1 MDHEN, CDR2 SYDVKM. The CDR3 nucleotides are TGTGCCAGCAGTACCCCCTGGTCCCTTAACACTGAAGCTTTCTTT. Encoded protein: CASSTPWSLNTEAFF.

This clone was counted at least ten times. The chain recombines TRBV9 with TRBJ2-7, with D perhaps being TRBD1 or TRBD2 (5 bases each). CDR3 size: 15 residues. The germline CDR1 and CDR2 sequences are SGDLS and YYNGEE. V was clipped by 4 bases and J by 1 base, with 15 bases between them. The CDR3 protein is CASSPAGGPSYEQYF. The CDR3 DNA reads as TGTGCCAGCAGCCCAGCTGGGGGTCCGTCCTACGAGCAGTACTTC.